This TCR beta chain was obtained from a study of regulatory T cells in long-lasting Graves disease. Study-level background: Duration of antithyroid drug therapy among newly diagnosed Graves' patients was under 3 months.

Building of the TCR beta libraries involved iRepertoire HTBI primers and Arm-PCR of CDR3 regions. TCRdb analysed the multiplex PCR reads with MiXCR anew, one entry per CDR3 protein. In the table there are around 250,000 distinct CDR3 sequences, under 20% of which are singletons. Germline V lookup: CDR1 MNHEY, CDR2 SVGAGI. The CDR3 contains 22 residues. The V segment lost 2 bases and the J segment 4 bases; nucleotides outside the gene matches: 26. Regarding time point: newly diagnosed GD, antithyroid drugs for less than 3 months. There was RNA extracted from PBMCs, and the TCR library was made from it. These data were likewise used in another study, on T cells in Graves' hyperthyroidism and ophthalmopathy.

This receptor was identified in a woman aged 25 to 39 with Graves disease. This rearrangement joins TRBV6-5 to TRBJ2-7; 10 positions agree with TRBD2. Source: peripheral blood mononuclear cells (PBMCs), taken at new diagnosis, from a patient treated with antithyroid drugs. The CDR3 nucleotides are TGTGCCAGCAGTTACGAACCCCAGTCCCAGCGGGAGGGCCTAGGTTGGCTTTACGAGCAGTACTTC. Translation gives CASSYEPQSQREGLGWLYEQYF.